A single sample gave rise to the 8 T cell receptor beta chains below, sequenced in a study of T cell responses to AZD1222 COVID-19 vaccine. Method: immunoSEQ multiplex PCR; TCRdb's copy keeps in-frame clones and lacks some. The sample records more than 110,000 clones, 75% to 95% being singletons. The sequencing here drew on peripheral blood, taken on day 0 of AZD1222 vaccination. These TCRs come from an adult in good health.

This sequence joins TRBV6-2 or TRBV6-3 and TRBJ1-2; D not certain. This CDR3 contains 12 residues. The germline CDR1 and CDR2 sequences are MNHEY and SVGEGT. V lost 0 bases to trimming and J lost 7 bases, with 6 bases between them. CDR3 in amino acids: CASSYSKFGYTF. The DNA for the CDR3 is TGTGCCAGCAGTTACTCGAAGTTTGGCTACACCTTC.

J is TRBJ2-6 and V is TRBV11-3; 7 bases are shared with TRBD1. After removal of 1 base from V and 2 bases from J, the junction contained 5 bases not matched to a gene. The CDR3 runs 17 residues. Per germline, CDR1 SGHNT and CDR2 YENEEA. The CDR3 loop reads CASSLVGQGAGANVLTF. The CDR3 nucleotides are TGTGCCAGCAGCTTAGTTGGGCAGGGGGCTGGGGCCAACGTCCTGACTTTC. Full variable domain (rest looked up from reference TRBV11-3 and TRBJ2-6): EAGVVQSPRYKIIEKKQPVAFWCNPISGHNTLYWYLQNLGQGPELLIRYENEEAVDDSQLPKDRFSAERLKGVDSTLKIQPAELGDSAVYLCASSLVGQGAGANVLTFGAGSRLTVL.

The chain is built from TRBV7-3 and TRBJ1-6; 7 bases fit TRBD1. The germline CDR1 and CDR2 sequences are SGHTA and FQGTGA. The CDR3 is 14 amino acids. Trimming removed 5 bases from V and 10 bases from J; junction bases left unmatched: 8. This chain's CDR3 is CASSQGTDRSPLHF. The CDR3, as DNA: TGTGCCAGCAGCCAAGGGACAGACCGGTCACCCCTCCACTTT.

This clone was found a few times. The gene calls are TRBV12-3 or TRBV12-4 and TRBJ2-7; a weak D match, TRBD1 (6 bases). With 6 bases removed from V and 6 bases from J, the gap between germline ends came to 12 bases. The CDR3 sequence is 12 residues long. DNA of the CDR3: TGTGCCAGCAGCAACCCAGGGGTCGAGCAGTACTTC. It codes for CASSNPGVEQYF.

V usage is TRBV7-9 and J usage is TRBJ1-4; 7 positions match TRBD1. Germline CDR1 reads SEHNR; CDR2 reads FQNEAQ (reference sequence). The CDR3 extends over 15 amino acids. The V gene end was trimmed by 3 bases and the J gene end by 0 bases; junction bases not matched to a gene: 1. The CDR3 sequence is CASSFGTATNEKLFF. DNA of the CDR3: TGTGCCAGCAGCTTCGGGACAGCAACTAATGAAAAACTGTTTTTT.

CDR3 region: CASSSEGTVWYEQYF. The CDR3 nucleotides are TGTGCCAGCAGCTCGGAAGGGACCGTTTGGTACGAGCAGTACTTC. The rearrangement uses TRBV7-9 and TRBJ2-7; D possibly matches TRBD1 or TRBD2 (5 bases each). Germline V gene data show CDR1 as SEHNR and CDR2 as FQNEAQ (reference sequence). Trimming removed 4 bases at V and 4 bases at J, with 17 bases between. The CDR3 extends over 15 amino acids.

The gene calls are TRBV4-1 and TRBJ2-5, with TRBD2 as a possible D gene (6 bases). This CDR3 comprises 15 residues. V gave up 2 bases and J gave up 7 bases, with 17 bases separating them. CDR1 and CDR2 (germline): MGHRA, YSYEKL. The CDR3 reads CASSQPERAYVTQYF. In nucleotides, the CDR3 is TGCGCCAGCAGCCAACCCGAGCGGGCGTACGTGACCCAGTACTTC.

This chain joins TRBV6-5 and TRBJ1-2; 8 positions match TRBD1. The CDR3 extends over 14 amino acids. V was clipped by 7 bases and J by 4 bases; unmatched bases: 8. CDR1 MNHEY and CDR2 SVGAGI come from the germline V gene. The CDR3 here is CASNDRGWGYGYTF. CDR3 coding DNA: TGTGCCAGCAACGACAGGGGATGGGGCTATGGCTACACCTTC.